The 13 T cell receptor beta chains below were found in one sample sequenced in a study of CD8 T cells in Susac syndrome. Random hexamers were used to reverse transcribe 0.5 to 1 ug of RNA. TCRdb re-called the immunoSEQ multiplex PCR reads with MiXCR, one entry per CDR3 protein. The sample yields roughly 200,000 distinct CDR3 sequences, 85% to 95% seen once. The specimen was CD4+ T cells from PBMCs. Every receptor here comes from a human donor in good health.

The CDR3 is CASSKPGTTVRQPQHF. DNA of the CDR3: TGTGCCAGCAGTAAGCCGGGGACAACGGTGAGGCAGCCCCAGCATTTT. The V and J genes are TRBV6-2 or TRBV6-3 and TRBJ1-5, with D tentatively TRBD1 (6 bases). Per the germline V gene, CDR1 is MNHEY and CDR2 is SVGEGT. The CDR3 consists of 16 residues. Trimming removed 5 bases from V and 7 bases from J, with 21 bases in between.

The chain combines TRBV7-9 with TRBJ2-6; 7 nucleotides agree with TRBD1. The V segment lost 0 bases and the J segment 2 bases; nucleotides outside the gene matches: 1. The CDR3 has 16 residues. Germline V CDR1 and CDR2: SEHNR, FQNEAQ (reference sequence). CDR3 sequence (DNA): TGTGCCAGCAGCTTAGCACAGGGGACTGGGGCCAACGTCCTGACTTTC. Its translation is CASSLAQGTGANVLTF.

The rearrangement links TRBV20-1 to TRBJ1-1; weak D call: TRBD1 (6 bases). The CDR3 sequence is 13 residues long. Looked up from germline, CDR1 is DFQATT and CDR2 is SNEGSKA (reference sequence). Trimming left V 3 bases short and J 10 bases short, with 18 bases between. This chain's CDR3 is CSARRAATGRAFF. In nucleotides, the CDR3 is TGCAGTGCTAGGAGGGCCGCGACAGGACGAGCTTTCTTT.

The CDR3: CSGSTGNTEAFF. The CDR3 bases are TGCAGCGGCTCTACAGGGAACACTGAAGCTTTCTTT. This chain uses TRBV29-1 with TRBJ1-1, with D perhaps TRBD1 (5 bases). CDR1 and CDR2 from the germline V gene are SQVTM and ANQGSEA. The CDR3 is made up of 12 amino acids. V lost 7 bases to trimming and J lost 1 base, with 10 bases between them. The variable domain in full, with the rest retrieved from reference TRBV29-1 and TRBJ1-1, is SAVISQKPSRDICQRGTSLTIQCQVDSQVTMMFWYRQQPGQSLTLIATANQGSEATYESGFVIDKFPISRPNLTFSTLTVSNMSPEDSSIYLCSGSTGNTEAFFGQGTRLTVV.

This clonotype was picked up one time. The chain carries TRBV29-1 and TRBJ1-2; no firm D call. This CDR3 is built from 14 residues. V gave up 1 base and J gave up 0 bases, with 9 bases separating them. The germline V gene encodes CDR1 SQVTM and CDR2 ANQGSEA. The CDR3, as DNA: TGCAGCGTTGAAGGGGCAGTAGCTAACTATGGCTACACCTTC. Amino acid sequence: CSVEGAVANYGYTF.

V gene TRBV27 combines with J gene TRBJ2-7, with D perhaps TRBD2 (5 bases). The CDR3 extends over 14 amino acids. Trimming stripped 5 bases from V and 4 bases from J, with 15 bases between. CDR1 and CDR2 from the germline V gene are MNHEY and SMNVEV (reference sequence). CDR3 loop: CASSRGPPRYEQYV. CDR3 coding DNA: TGTGCCAGCAGTAGAGGGCCACCTAGATACGAGCAGTACGTC.

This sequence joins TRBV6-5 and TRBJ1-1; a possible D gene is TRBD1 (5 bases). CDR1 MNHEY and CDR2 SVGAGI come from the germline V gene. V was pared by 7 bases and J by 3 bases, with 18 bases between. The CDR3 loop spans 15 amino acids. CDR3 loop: CASTRPGYADTEAFF. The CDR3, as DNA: TGTGCCAGCACGCGTCCAGGGTATGCGGACACTGAAGCTTTCTTT.

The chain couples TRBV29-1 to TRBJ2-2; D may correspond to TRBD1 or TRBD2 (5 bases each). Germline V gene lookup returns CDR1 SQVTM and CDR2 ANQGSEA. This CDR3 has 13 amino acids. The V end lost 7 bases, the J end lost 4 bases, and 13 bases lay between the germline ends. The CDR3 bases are TGCAGCGGGTGGGACCGGCGCACCGGGGAGCTGTTTTTT. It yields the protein CSGWDRRTGELFF.

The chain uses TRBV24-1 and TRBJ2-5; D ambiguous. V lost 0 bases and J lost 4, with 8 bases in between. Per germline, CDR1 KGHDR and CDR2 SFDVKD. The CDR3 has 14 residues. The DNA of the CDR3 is TGTGCCACCAGTGATTTGGGCACCCGAGAGACCCAGTACTTC. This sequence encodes CATSDLGTRETQYF.

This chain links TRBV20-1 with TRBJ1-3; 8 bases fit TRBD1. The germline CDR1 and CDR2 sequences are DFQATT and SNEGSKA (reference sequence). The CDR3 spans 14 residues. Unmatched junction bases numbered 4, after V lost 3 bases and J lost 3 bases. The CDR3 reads CSASQGAGGNTIYF. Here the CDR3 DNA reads TGCAGTGCTAGCCAGGGGGCGGGTGGAAACACCATATATTTT.

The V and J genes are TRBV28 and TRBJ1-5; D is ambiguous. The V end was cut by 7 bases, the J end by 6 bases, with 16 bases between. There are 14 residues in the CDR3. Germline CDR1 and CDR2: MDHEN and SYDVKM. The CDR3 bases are TGTGCCAGCAACCCCGGGTCGGGCGGTCAGCCCCAGCATTTT. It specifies CASNPGSGGQPQHF.

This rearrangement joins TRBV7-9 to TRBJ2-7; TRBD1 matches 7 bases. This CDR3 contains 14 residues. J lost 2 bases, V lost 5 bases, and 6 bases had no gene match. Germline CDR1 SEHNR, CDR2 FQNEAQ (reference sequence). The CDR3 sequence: CASSRTGQAYEQYV. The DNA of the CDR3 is TGTGCCAGCAGCCGTACTGGACAGGCCTACGAGCAGTACGTC.

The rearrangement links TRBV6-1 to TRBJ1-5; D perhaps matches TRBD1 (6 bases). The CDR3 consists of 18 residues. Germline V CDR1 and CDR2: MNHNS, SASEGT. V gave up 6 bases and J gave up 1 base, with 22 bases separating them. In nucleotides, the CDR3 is TGTGCCAGCAGAGACGGGACATCCAAAAAGGGGAGCAATCAGCCCCAGCATTTT. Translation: CASRDGTSKKGSNQPQHF.